This T cell receptor beta chain was captured in a study of blood T cell repertoires in COVID-19. The CDR3 covers 14 residues. The V end lost 0 bases, the J end lost 6 bases, and 12 bases lay between the germline ends. The germline CDR1 and CDR2 sequences are LNHNV and YYDKDF (reference sequence). Profiling relied on immunoSEQ multiplex PCR, and the TCRdb table lists in-frame clones only, not all of them. The sample lists 250,000 to 300,000 clones, 88% occurring once. The material sequenced was PBMCs or T cells enriched from blood (not recorded which). The chain recombines TRBV15 with TRBJ2-7; D uncertain. The sequence came from a woman in her thirties who had recovered from COVID-19. The CDR3 DNA reads TGTGCCACCAGCAGAGATCCCACCCGGAGCGAGCAGTACTTC. It yields the protein CATSRDPTRSEQYF.